One and the same sample provided the 8 T cell receptor beta chains below, sequenced in a study of blood T cell repertoires in COVID-19. TCRdb's table, derived via immunoSEQ multiplex PCR, lists solely in-frame clones and lacks some. The repertoire holds 40,000 to 60,000 clones, with 84% as singletons. The sequenced sample consisted of peripheral blood. These receptors all stem from a human donor in a cohort sampled during active COVID-19.

This chain links TRBV28 with TRBJ1-1, with 8 bases matching TRBD1. The J segment lost 3 bases and the V segment lost 2 bases, leaving 5 bases of the junction unmatched. Germline V lookup: CDR1 MDHEN, CDR2 SYDVKM. The CDR3 totals 15 residues. The CDR3 loop reads CASSLPGGADTEAFF. The CDR3 region has the DNA TGTGCCAGCAGTTTACCAGGGGGCGCGGACACTGAAGCTTTCTTT.

The rearrangement uses TRBV18 and TRBJ1-1, with a tentative D call TRBD1 (5 bases). Germline loops: CDR1 KGHSH, CDR2 LQKENI. The CDR3 has 15 amino acids. V lost 1 base, J lost 2 bases, and 11 bases lay in between. CDR3 nucleotides: TGTGCCAGCTCACCACGGACACCACTTAACACTGAAGCTTTCTTT. Its protein product is CASSPRTPLNTEAFF.

The genes are TRBV29-1 and TRBJ1-5, with 9 bases that match TRBD1. The V segment lost 5 bases and the J segment 4 bases; nucleotides outside the gene matches: 3. From germline, CDR1 is SQVTM and CDR2 ANQGSEA. The length of the CDR3 is 13 residues. The CDR3 loop is CSVRGQGNQPQHF. Written as DNA, the CDR3 is TGCAGCGTTCGGGGACAGGGAAATCAGCCCCAGCATTTT.

This clone was detected once. The chain is built from TRBV7-2 and TRBJ2-7; 8 positions match TRBD1. The germline V gene has CDR1 SGHTA and CDR2 FQGNSA. This CDR3 spans 12 amino acids. Germline trimming cut 4 bases from V and 13 bases from J; bases unmatched to any gene: 9. The CDR3 coding sequence is TGTGCCAGCAGCTGGGGACAGGAAGTTGGCTACTTC. Translation: CASSWGQEVGYF.

The chain uses TRBV5-4 and TRBJ2-3; D may be TRBD2 (6 bases). Trimming left V 1 base short and J 4 bases short, with 13 bases between. From germline, CDR1 is SGHNT and CDR2 YYREEE (reference sequence). The CDR3 consists of 15 residues. The chain's CDR3 is CASSLPGAGPDTQYF. The CDR3 region has the DNA TGTGCCAGCAGCTTGCCGGGAGCCGGCCCAGATACGCAGTATTTT.

The chain carries TRBV30 and TRBJ2-7, with D perhaps TRBD1 (6 bases). Between the trimmed V and J ends, which lost 2 bases and 7 bases, there was a span of 9 bases. The germline V gene encodes CDR1 GTSNPN and CDR2 SVGIG (reference sequence). CDR3 size: 11 residues. CDR3 residues: CAWSTGTEQYF. The CDR3 DNA is TGTGCCTGGAGTACGGGGACAGAGCAGTACTTC. Variable domain in full (rest from reference TRBV30 and TRBJ2-7): SQTIHQWPATLVQPVGSPLSLECTVEGTSNPNLYWYRQAAGRGLQLLFYSVGIGQISSEVPQNLSASRPQDRQFILSSKKLLLSDSGFYLCAWSTGTEQYFGPGTRLTVT.

The V and J genes are TRBV15 and TRBJ1-1; D gene ambiguous. Trimming cost V 8 bases and J 11 bases, with 18 bases left between them. This CDR3 region has 12 residues. Germline CDR1 and CDR2: LNHNV and YYDKDF (reference sequence). CDR3 region: CATQVPGLRAFF. DNA of the CDR3: TGTGCCACCCAGGTGCCAGGTCTTCGGGCTTTCTTT.

This chain connects TRBV10-3 to TRBJ1-5, with 8 nucleotides matching TRBD1. This CDR3 is built from 14 residues. V dropped 7 bases and J dropped 3; count of bases not matched to a gene: 5. CDR1 ENHRY and CDR2 SYGVKD come from the germline V gene. DNA for the CDR3: TGTGCCATCAATACAGGGGGATACAATCAGCCCCAGCATTTT. Protein sequence: CAINTGGYNQPQHF.